This T cell receptor beta chain comes out of a study of cytomegalovirus exposure and HLA in healthy donors. Whole-study findings and limits: HLA restriction was apparent for most CMV-associated TCR beta chains in a later analysis. Rare sequences made up most TCRs, while some public TCRs were found in many donors. Reported performance of the classifier showed diagnosis of cytomegalovirus status with high specificity and sensitivity. HLA-A and HLA-B allele assignments for most subjects were reportedly predicted accurately using TCR beta sequences.

As regards this clone: Its antigen is as yet unknown.

This CDR3 comprises 14 residues. V lost 6 bases to trimming and J lost 4 bases, with 15 bases between them. Germline CDR1 is ENHRY and CDR2 is SYGVKD. PCR amplification relied on 60 Vbeta primers (plus 13 Jbeta primers). Profiling relied on immunoSEQ multiplex PCR, and the TCRdb table lists in-frame clones only, not all of them. The sample holds fewer than 200,000 clones, roughly 80% seen once. The specimen sequenced was PBMCs. This sequence joins TRBV10-3 and TRBJ1-2; the D is unclear. The receptor was derived from a woman in her forties or fifties in good health and CMV-seropositive. The CDR3 nucleotides read TGTGCCATCAGGGCAGGCGAAAGCTCCTATGGCTACACCTTC. It yields the protein CAIRAGESSYGYTF.